This TCR beta chain came from a study of blood T cell repertoires in COVID-19. Study background: The United States, Italy and Spain provided the acute and convalescent COVID-19 samples. Nucleic acid was either cDNA or gDNA, and it came from T cells, B-cell-depleted T cells, or PBMCs.

V shed 10 bases and J shed 0 bases, with 9 bases lying between them. CDR3 length: 13 residues. Germline CDR1 and CDR2: LNHDA and SQIVND (reference sequence). Libraries were prepared by immunoSEQ multiplex PCR; TCRdb keeps only in-frame clonotypes and omits some of them. This table holds 100,000 to 150,000 clones, about 81% found once. This clone was counted only a few times. The TCR was taken from a woman at least 80 years old with acute or convalescent COVID-19. The chain couples TRBV19 to TRBJ2-2; possible D gene TRBD2, 6 bases. Sequencing was carried out using peripheral blood. CDR3: CATRDPNTGELFF. The CDR3 DNA sequence: TGTGCCACGCGGGATCCGAACACCGGGGAGCTGTTTTTT.